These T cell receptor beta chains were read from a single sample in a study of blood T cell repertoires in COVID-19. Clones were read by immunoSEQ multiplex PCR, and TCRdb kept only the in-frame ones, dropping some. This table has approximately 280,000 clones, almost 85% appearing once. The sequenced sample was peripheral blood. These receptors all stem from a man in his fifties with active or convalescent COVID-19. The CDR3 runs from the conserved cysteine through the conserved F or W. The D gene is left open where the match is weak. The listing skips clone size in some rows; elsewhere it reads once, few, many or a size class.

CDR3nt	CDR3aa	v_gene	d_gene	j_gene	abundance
TGTGCCAGTAGTATAGGACAGGGCCCCTACAATGAGCAGTTCTTC	CASSIGQGPYNEQFF	TRBV19	TRBD1	TRBJ2-1	once
TGTGCCAGCAGCACCCGGACAGGGGGCACTGAAGCTTTCTTT	CASSTRTGGTEAFF	TRBV9	TRBD1	TRBJ1-1	once
TGCGCCAGCAGCCAAGTTCTAAGGAGGGGAAGCTACGAGCAGTACTTC	CASSQVLRRGSYEQYF	TRBV4-3	.	TRBJ2-7	.
TGTGCCAGCAGCGTCCAGGGGGTCACTAATGAAAAACTGTTTTTT	CASSVQGVTNEKLFF	TRBV9	TRBD1	TRBJ1-4	few
TGTGCCAGCAGCCCGTCAGGGGTGGGGCAGTACTTC	CASSPSGVGQYF	TRBV4-2	.	TRBJ2-7	.
TGTGCCAGCAGCCGACGCGGAAGCACAGATACGCAGTATTTT	CASSRRGSTDTQYF	TRBV3-1/TRBV3-2	.	TRBJ2-3	.
TGTGCCAGCAGTAGACAGGGCTCCTACGAGCAGTACTTC	CASSRQGSYEQYF	TRBV27	TRBD1	TRBJ2-7	.
TGTGCCAGCAGGACAGAGACTAACTATGGCTACACCTTC	CASRTETNYGYTF	TRBV6-5	.	TRBJ1-2	.
TGTGCCATCAGTGTTGGGACTAGCGGGAGTTTAGCCTACAATGAGCAGTTCTTC	CAISVGTSGSLAYNEQFF	TRBV10-3	TRBD2	TRBJ2-1	.
TGTGCCAGCTCGGACGGACTAAGCTACGAGCAGTACTTC	CASSDGLSYEQYF	TRBV18	.	TRBJ2-7	.
TGTGCCAGCAGCCCCCAAAGGGGAGGCGGAGAGACCCAGTACTTC	CASSPQRGGGETQYF	TRBV6-5	.	TRBJ2-5	.
TGTGCCAGCAGCTCCACAAGTCCTCAGGGAAACACCATATATTTT	CASSSTSPQGNTIYF	TRBV11-2	.	TRBJ1-3	once
TGTGCCAGCAGCCCGGCGGGGGGCACTGGAACTGAAGCTTTCTTT	CASSPAGGTGTEAFF	TRBV5-6	.	TRBJ1-1	.
TGTGCCAGCAAGGGGTATTCCGGCTTTGAGCAGTTCTTC	CASKGYSGFEQFF	TRBV11-2	.	TRBJ2-1	.
TGTGCCAGCAGTCGTGTCCAAGCAGGGGAGCAGTACTTC	CASSRVQAGEQYF	TRBV6-6	.	TRBJ2-7	.
TGTGCCAGCAGCCCTTTACCTACGGTCATGAACACTGAAGCTTTCTTT	CASSPLPTVMNTEAFF	TRBV3-1/TRBV3-2	.	TRBJ1-1	.
TGTGCCAGTAGTCTTCAGCGGTCGACCAATGAGCAGTTCTTC	CASSLQRSTNEQFF	TRBV19	.	TRBJ2-1	.
TGTGCCAGTAGCCTCGGGACAGGGGGCCCCGGGGAGCTGTTTTTT	CASSLGTGGPGELFF	TRBV19	TRBD1	TRBJ2-2	.
TGTGCCAGCAGCCTCGGTGCAGATACGCAGTATTTT	CASSLGADTQYF	TRBV14	.	TRBJ2-3	.
TGTGCCAGTAGTAATACAGGGGGGCAGCCCCAGCATTTT	CASSNTGGQPQHF	TRBV19	TRBD1	TRBJ1-5	once
TGTGCCAGCAGTTTCAACCGGGACTGGGGAAACACCATATATTTT	CASSFNRDWGNTIYF	TRBV28	.	TRBJ1-3	.
TGTGCCAGCAGGTCCAGGGGGACCTCTTTCTTT	CASRSRGTSFF	TRBV6-5	TRBD1	TRBJ1-1	.
TGTGCTAGTGGTTGGATATTGGGGACAGGGACTTTACAAGAGACCCAGTACTTC	CASGWILGTGTLQETQYF	TRBV12-5	TRBD1	TRBJ2-5	.
TGTGCCAGCAGTTACGGCGGGAGCTCCTACAATGAGCAGTTCTTC	CASSYGGSSYNEQFF	TRBV6-2/TRBV6-3	TRBD2	TRBJ2-1	.
TGTGCCAGCAGCGTCGGGACTAGCACAGATACGCAGTATTTT	CASSVGTSTDTQYF	TRBV5-4	.	TRBJ2-3	.
TGTGCCAGCAGTCGAGATGGGGGCAATTCACCCCTCCACTTT	CASSRDGGNSPLHF	TRBV28	.	TRBJ1-6	.
TGTGCCACCAGCAGAGATCGGGCGGGAGTCCCCGGGGAGCTGTTTTTT	CATSRDRAGVPGELFF	TRBV15	TRBD2	TRBJ2-2	.
TGTGCCAGCAGCTCCGTCGGCGAGCAGTACTTC	CASSSVGEQYF	TRBV5-4	.	TRBJ2-7	.
TGTGCCAGCAGGCCGGAGGCGTTTAGCAATCAGCCCCAGCATTTT	CASRPEAFSNQPQHF	TRBV6-5	.	TRBJ1-5	once
TGCGCCAGCAGCTCACTAGCGGGAGTTGGCACAGATACGCAGTATTTT	CASSSLAGVGTDTQYF	TRBV5-1	TRBD2	TRBJ2-3	.
TGTGCCAGCAGCCCAACAGGGCCCGGGGAGCTGTTTTTT	CASSPTGPGELFF	TRBV7-3	.	TRBJ2-2	.
TGTGCCATCGGAGTGGGGGGCTCCTACAATGAGCAGTTCTTC	CAIGVGGSYNEQFF	TRBV10-3	.	TRBJ2-1	.
TGTGCCAGCAGTTATGCCGACAGCCTAACTATAAATGGCTACACCTTC	CASSYADSLTINGYTF	TRBV28	.	TRBJ1-2	.
TGTGCCAGCAGCAGCCTAACCCGGGGTCAGCCCCAGCATTTT	CASSSLTRGQPQHF	TRBV6-5	.	TRBJ1-5	few
TGTGCCTGGGGGAGCGGCTACACCTTC	CAWGSGYTF	TRBV30	.	TRBJ1-2	.
TGTGCCAGCAGTGAAATCGCGGCAGATACGCAGTATTTT	CASSEIAADTQYF	TRBV2	.	TRBJ2-3	.
TGTGCCAGCAGCTCGAGACTAGCGGGAGGGTCCTACGAGCAGTACTTC	CASSSRLAGGSYEQYF	TRBV7-8	TRBD2	TRBJ2-7	.
TGTGCCAGCATCCTATACATTGGTGACCACAGGGGCACTGAAGCTTTCTTT	CASILYIGDHRGTEAFF	TRBV11-2	TRBD1	TRBJ1-1	.
TGCGCCAGCAGCTTGGCGACAGGGGGCCGCCAAGAGACCCAGTACTTC	CASSLATGGRQETQYF	TRBV5-1	TRBD1	TRBJ2-5	.